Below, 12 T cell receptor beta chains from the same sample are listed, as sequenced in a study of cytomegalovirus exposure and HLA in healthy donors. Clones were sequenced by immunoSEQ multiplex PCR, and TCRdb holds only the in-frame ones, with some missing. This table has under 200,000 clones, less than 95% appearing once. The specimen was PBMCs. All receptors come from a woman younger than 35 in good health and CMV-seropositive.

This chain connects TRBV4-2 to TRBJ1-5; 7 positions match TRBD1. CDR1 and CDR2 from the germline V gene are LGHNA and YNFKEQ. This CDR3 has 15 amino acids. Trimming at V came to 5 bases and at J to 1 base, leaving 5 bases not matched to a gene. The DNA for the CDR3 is TGTGCCAGCAGCGAGGCGGGACAGAGCAATCAGCCCCAGCATTTT. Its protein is CASSEAGQSNQPQHF.

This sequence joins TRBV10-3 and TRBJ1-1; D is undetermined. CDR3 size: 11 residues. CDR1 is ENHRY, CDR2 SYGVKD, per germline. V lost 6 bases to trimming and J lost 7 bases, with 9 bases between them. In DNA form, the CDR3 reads TGTGCCATCAGAACCGGGAGTGAAGCTTTCTTT. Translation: CAIRTGSEAFF.

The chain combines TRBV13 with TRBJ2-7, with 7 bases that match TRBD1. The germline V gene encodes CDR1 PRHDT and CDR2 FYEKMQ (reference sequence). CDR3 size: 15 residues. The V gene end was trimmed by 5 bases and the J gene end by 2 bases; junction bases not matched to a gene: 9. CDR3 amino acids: CASSPKQGNPYEQYF. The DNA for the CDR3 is TGTGCCAGCAGCCCAAAACAGGGGAACCCCTACGAGCAGTACTTC. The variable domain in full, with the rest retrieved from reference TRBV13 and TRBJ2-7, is AAGVIQSPRHLIKEKRETATLKCYPIPRHDTVYWYQQGPGQDPQFLISFYEKMQSDKGSIPDRFSAQQFSDYHSELNMSSLELGDSALYFCASSPKQGNPYEQYFGPGTRLTVT.

This CDR3 reads CASSQGWTSGVQETQYF. The CDR3 nucleotides are TGCGCCAGCAGCCAAGGGTGGACTAGCGGGGTCCAAGAGACCCAGTACTTC. The V and J genes are TRBV4-1 and TRBJ2-5, with TRBD2 matching over 12 bases. The V segment lost 1 base and the J segment 1 base; nucleotides outside the gene matches: 4. The length of the CDR3 is 17 residues. Germline CDR1 is MGHRA and CDR2 is YSYEKL.

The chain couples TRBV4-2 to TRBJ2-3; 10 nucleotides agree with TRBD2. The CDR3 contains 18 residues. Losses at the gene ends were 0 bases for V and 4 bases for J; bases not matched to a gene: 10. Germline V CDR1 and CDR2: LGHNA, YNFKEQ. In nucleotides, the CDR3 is TGTGCCAGCAGCCAAGACGGGCTAGCGGGAGAATTTTCAGATACGCAGTATTTT. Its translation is CASSQDGLAGEFSDTQYF.

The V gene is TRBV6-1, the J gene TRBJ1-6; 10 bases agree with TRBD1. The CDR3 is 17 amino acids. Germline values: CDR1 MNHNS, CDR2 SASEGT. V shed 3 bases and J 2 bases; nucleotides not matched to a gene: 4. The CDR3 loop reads CASSDLGQGAYNSPLHF. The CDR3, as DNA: TGTGCCAGCAGTGACCTTGGACAGGGGGCCTATAATTCACCCCTCCACTTT.

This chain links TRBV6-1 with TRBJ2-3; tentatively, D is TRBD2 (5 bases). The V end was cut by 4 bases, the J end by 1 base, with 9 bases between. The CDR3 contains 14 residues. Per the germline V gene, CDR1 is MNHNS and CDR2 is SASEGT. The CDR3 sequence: CASSVQAGTDTQYF. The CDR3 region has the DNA TGTGCCAGCAGTGTTCAAGCGGGCACAGATACGCAGTATTTT.

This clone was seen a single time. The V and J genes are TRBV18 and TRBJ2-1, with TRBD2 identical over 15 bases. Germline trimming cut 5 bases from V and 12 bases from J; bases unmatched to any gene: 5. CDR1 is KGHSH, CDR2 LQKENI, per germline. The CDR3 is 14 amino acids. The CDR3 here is CASSTGLAGGPQFF. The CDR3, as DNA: TGTGCCAGCTCAACAGGACTAGCGGGGGGGCCGCAGTTCTTC.

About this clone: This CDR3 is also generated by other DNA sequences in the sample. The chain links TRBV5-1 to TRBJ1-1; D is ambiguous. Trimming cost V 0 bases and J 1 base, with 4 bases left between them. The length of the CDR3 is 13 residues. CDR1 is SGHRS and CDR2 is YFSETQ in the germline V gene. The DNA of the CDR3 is TGCGCCAGCAGCTTGGCCAGGAACACTGAAGCTTTCTTT. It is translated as CASSLARNTEAFF. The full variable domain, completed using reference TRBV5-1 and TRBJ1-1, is KAGVTQTPRYLIKTRGQQVTLSCSPISGHRSVSWYQQTPGQGLQFLFEYFSETQRNKGNFPGRFSGRQFSNSRSEMNVSTLELGDSALYLCASSLARNTEAFFGQGTRLTVV.

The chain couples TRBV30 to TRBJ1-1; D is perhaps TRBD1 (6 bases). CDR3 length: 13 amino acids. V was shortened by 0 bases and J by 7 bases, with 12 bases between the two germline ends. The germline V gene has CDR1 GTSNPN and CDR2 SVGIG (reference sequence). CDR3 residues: CAWSVSTGSEAFF. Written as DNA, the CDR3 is TGTGCCTGGAGTGTATCCACAGGGAGTGAAGCTTTCTTT.

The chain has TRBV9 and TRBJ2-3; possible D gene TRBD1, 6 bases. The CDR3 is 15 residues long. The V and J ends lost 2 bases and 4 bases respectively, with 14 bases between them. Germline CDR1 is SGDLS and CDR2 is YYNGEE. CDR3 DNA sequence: TGTGCCAGCAGCGTTAGGGGGAGTTGGTCAGATACGCAGTATTTT. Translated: CASSVRGSWSDTQYF.

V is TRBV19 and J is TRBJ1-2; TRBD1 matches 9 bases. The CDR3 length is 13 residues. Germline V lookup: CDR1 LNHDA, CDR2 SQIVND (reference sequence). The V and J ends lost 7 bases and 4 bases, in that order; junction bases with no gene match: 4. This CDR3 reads CASNRGPGYGYTF. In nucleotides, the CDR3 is TGTGCCAGTAACAGGGGGCCCGGCTATGGCTACACCTTC.